This entry lists 19 T cell receptor beta chains sequenced from one sample in a study of T cell repertoires in cytomegalovirus infection. TCRdb analysed the reads with MiXCR anew, one entry per CDR3 protein. This table holds some 310,000 distinct CDR3 sequences, 20% to 25% found once. For these TCRs, the target antigens are not known. The source material was cultured PBMCs, sampled from culture after CMV antigen stimulation. These receptors all stem from a human donor in good health (CMV status not recorded). Some clones in this sample may be carry-over from other donors' samples.

The chain combines TRBV28 with TRBJ2-1; perhaps D is TRBD1 or TRBD2 (5 bases each). CDR3 length: 13 amino acids. From germline, CDR1 is MDHEN and CDR2 SYDVKM. Trimming took 4 bases from V and 6 from J, leaving 10 bases between them. CDR3: CASSWDGFNEQFF. The CDR3 DNA reads as TGTGCCAGCAGTTGGGACGGTTTCAATGAGCAGTTCTTC.

This clonotype came up a few times. The chain carries TRBV4-2 and TRBJ2-3; the D is unclear. CDR1 is LGHNA, CDR2 YNFKEQ, per germline. The ends were cut back, 4 bases at V and 0 bases at J, with 17 bases in the middle. CDR3 length: 17 amino acids. The CDR3 spells CASSPPKTMSSTDTQYF. DNA of the CDR3: TGTGCCAGCAGCCCCCCTAAAACCATGTCTAGCACAGATACGCAGTATTTT.

The sample holds a few counts of this clonotype. The V call is TRBV7-3, the J call TRBJ2-1; TRBD2 matches at 10 bases. V dropped 6 bases and J dropped 7; count of bases not matched to a gene: 9. The CDR3 runs 15 residues. Germline-derived CDR1 and CDR2 are SGHTA and FQGTGA. The CDR3 sequence is CASSWTSGPRNEQFF. DNA for the CDR3: TGTGCCAGCAGTTGGACTAGCGGACCTCGGAATGAGCAGTTCTTC.

Points on this clonotype: The junction shows a germline mismatch at one end, possibly a read error. The chain is built from TRBV19 and TRBJ1-1, with TRBD1 as a possible D gene (5 bases). This CDR3 is 15 amino acids long. Per the germline V gene, CDR1 is LNHDA and CDR2 is SQIVND (reference sequence). The CDR3: CAGSRLIGTNTEAFF. DNA for the CDR3: TGTGCCGGTAGTCGCCTTATAGGGACCAACACTGAAGCTTTCTTT.

The table lists this clonotype with a few counts. The chain joins TRBV19 to TRBJ1-1; 9 positions agree with TRBD1. Trimming took 9 bases from V and 0 from J; bases not matched to a gene: 5. Germline V lookup: CDR1 LNHDA, CDR2 SQIVND (reference sequence). The CDR3 length is 14 residues. The CDR3 here is CASDGTGLNTEAFF. Here the CDR3 DNA reads TGTGCCAGCGACGGGACAGGGTTGAACACTGAAGCTTTCTTT.

In its sample, this clonotype was seen a few times. This chain joins TRBV4-3 and TRBJ2-5; 9 bases map to TRBD1. This CDR3 has 15 residues. CDR1 LGHNA and CDR2 YSLEER come from the germline V gene. After removal of 0 bases from V and 5 bases from J, the junction contained 4 bases not matched to a gene. The CDR3 DNA sequence: TGCGCCAGCAGCCAAGATGGTGGGACAGGGGAGACCCAGTACTTC. Its translation: CASSQDGGTGETQYF.

V usage is TRBV11-2 and J usage is TRBJ1-1, with TRBD1 matching over 8 bases. The CDR3 is 15 residues long. After removal of 5 bases from V and 8 bases from J, the junction contained 13 bases not matched to a gene. CDR1 and CDR2 (germline): SGHAT, FQNNGV. CDR3 bases: TGTGCCAGCAGCGTGAGGACAGGGATGGAAGTAGAAGCTTTCTTT. Encoded protein: CASSVRTGMEVEAFF.

V usage is TRBV7-2 and J usage is TRBJ1-4, with a possible D match to TRBD1 (6 bases). There are 16 residues in the CDR3. V was clipped by 7 bases and J by 5 bases, with 20 bases between them. Per the germline V gene, CDR1 is SGHTA and CDR2 is FQGNSA. CDR3 region: CASTMPGGLPNEKLFF. Here the CDR3 DNA reads TGTGCCAGCACCATGCCCGGGGGCTTACCAAATGAAAAACTGTTTTTT. Full variable domain (outside the CDR3, taken from reference TRBV7-2 and TRBJ1-4): GAGVSQSPSNKVTEKGKDVELRCDPISGHTALYWYRQSLGQGLEFLIYFQGNSAPDKSGLPSDRFSAERTGGSVSTLTIQRTQQEDSAVYLCASTMPGGLPNEKLFFGSGTQLSVL.

The sample holds many counts of this clonotype. The chain links TRBV7-2 to TRBJ2-7; 8 bases agree with TRBD2. The ends lost 2 bases at V and 5 bases at J; junction bases unmatched: 5. The CDR3 totals 14 residues. Germline CDR1 SGHTA, CDR2 FQGNSA. CDR3 amino acids: CASSLYSGAHEQYF. In DNA form, the CDR3 reads TGTGCCAGCAGCTTATATAGCGGGGCCCACGAGCAGTACTTC.

This clonotype was counted only a few times. The chain couples TRBV2 to TRBJ2-1; 11 positions match TRBD2. V lost 9 bases and J lost 0; bases outside the gene matches: 10. CDR1 and CDR2 (germline): SNHLY, FYNNEI. This CDR3 is built from 17 residues. The CDR3 spells CASLRASGGSSYNEQFF. The CDR3, as DNA: TGTGCCAGTCTGAGGGCTAGCGGGGGGAGCTCCTACAATGAGCAGTTCTTC.

V is TRBV12-3 or TRBV12-4 and J is TRBJ1-1; D is perhaps TRBD1 (5 bases). The CDR3 runs to 14 residues. Trimming removed 8 bases from V and 0 bases from J, with 13 bases in between. As DNA, the CDR3 is TGTGCCAGCCGGTTGGGGGTCATGAACACTGAAGCTTTCTTT. Translation: CASRLGVMNTEAFF.

The chain carries TRBV5-8 and TRBJ2-1; 7 bases are a match to TRBD2. The CDR3 runs 14 residues. CDR1 and CDR2 from the germline V gene are SGHTS and YDEGEE. Trimming took 4 bases from V and 4 from J; bases not matched to a gene: 5. The CDR3 spells CASSHGLDYNEQFF. As DNA, the CDR3 is TGTGCCAGCAGCCACGGACTAGATTACAATGAGCAGTTCTTC.

This clonotype has a handful of counts. V gene TRBV6-6 combines with J gene TRBJ1-5, with D perhaps TRBD1 (5 bases). V was shortened by 6 bases and J by 4 bases, with 13 bases between the two germline ends. The CDR3 spans 14 residues. Germline CDR1 MNHNY, CDR2 SVGAGI (reference sequence). As DNA, the CDR3 is TGTGCCAGCAGCCGGGACGACAATAATCAGCCCCAGCATTTT. This translates into CASSRDDNNQPQHF.

V usage is TRBV28 and J usage is TRBJ2-1; D unresolved. Germline V gene lookup returns CDR1 MDHEN and CDR2 SYDVKM. Trimming shortened V by 7 bases and J by 7 bases, and 14 bases separated the two germline ends. CDR3 size: 13 residues. This CDR3 is CASIESVGNEQFF. CDR3 nucleotides: TGTGCCAGCATCGAATCCGTTGGAAATGAGCAGTTCTTC.

This rearrangement joins TRBV12-3 or TRBV12-4 to TRBJ2-5, with a weak D call TRBD2 (6 bases). CDR3 length: 15 amino acids. V dropped 2 bases and J dropped 0 bases, with 10 bases sitting between them. The chain's CDR3 is CASSLTGADQETQYF. DNA of the CDR3: TGTGCCAGCAGTTTAACGGGAGCCGACCAAGAGACCCAGTACTTC.

This rearrangement joins TRBV24-1 to TRBJ1-5; TRBD1 agrees at 9 bases. The CDR3 totals 16 residues. The V segment lost 4 bases and the J segment 3 bases; nucleotides outside the gene matches: 6. Germline assignment: CDR1 KGHDR and CDR2 SFDVKD. In nucleotides, the CDR3 is TGTGCCACCAGTGAGTCCGGGACAGGGTTCAATCAGCCCCAGCATTTT. It encodes CATSESGTGFNQPQHF.

The table lists this clonotype with a few counts. The chain employs TRBV11-2 and TRBJ2-2, with 7 bases identical to TRBD2. The CDR3 is made up of 15 amino acids. Per germline, CDR1 SGHAT and CDR2 FQNNGV. V lost 2 bases and J lost 4; bases outside the gene matches: 4. The CDR3 reads CASSLTTSFTGELFF. The CDR3 bases are TGTGCCAGCAGCTTAACGACTAGCTTCACCGGGGAGCTGTTTTTT.

This clonotype turned up a few times. The chain uses TRBV5-4 and TRBJ1-3; the match to TRBD1 covers 9 bases. J was trimmed by 1 base and V by 4 bases; bases with no gene match: 6. The CDR3 has 16 amino acids. The V gene's germline CDR1 is SGHNT and CDR2 YYREEE (reference sequence). The CDR3, as DNA: TGTGCCAGCAGCCCAGGGACAGGGAGATCTGGAAACACCATATATTTT. It is translated as CASSPGTGRSGNTIYF.

This clonotype has a handful of counts. CDR3 protein: CASAPRGVDTIYF. CDR3 nucleotides: TGTGCCAGCGCTCCCCGGGGGGTAGACACCATATATTTT. V is TRBV19 and J is TRBJ1-3, with TRBD1 as a possible D gene (5 bases). The ends were cut back, 9 bases at V and 8 bases at J, with 17 bases in the middle. The CDR3 length is 13 residues. Germline-derived CDR1 and CDR2 are LNHDA and SQIVND (reference sequence).